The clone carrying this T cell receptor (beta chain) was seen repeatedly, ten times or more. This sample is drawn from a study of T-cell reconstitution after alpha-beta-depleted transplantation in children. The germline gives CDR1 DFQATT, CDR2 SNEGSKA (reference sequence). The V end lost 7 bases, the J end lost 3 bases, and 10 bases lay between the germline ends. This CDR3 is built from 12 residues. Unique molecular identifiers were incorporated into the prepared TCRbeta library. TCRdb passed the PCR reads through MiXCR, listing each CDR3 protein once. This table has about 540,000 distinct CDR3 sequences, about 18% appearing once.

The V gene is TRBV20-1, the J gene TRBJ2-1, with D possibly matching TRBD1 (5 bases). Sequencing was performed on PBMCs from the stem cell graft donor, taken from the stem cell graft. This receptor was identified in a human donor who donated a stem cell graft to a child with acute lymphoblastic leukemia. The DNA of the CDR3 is TGCAGTGGGATAGGGGTCTACAATGAGCAGTTCTTC. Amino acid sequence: CSGIGVYNEQFF.